The rows below give T cell receptor beta chains drawn from one sample of a study of CD8 T cells in ankylosing spondylitis. TCRdb reanalysed the 5' RACE reads using MiXCR and keeps one entry per CDR3 protein. The data hold approximately 520,000 distinct CDR3 sequences, with about 5% observed a single time. Source material: blood, either unsorted or a sorted T cell fraction (not recorded which). The source is a male donor with ankylosing spondylitis. The CDR3 runs from the conserved cysteine through the conserved F or W. Fields, in order: V gene, D gene, clone size, J gene, CDR3 protein, CDR3 DNA. D genes are given only for firm matches. Some rows have no size entry. The others give once, few or many, or a class for an expanded clone.

TRBV7-7,-,many,TRBJ1-3,CASSLYSGNTIYF,TGTGCTAGCAGCTTATATTCTGGAAACACCATATATTTT
TRBV5-1,-,few,TRBJ2-3,CASSLPTGRTDTQYF,TGCGCCAGCAGCCTACCGACAGGGAGGACAGATACGCAGTATTTT
TRBV7-2,-,-,TRBJ2-1,CASSSVRYNEQFF,TGTGCCAGCAGTTCCGTCCGGTACAATGAGCAGTTCTTC
TRBV5-4,-,many,TRBJ2-3,CASSGQGPSPTDTQYF,TGTGCCAGCAGCGGGCAGGGCCCTTCACCCACAGATACGCAGTATTTT
TRBV6-2/TRBV6-3,-,few,TRBJ2-5,CASSHRWTTRRVETQYF,TGTGCCAGCAGTCACCGGTGGACTACGCGGCGGGTGGAGACCCAGTACTTC
TRBV15,-,many,TRBJ2-5,CATSTKGETQYF,TGTGCCACCAGCACTAAGGGTGAGACCCAGTACTTC
TRBV7-2,TRBD2,many,TRBJ2-7,CASSSNPLAGEYYEQYF,TGTGCCAGCAGCTCTAATCCCCTAGCGGGAGAATACTACGAGCAGTACTTC
TRBV29-1,-,many,TRBJ1-5,CSVRDSNQPQHF,TGCAGCGTTCGAGACAGCAATCAGCCCCAGCATTTT
TRBV24-1,-,many,TRBJ1-1,CATSDAGRTEAFF,TGTGCCACCAGTGATGCGGGGCGGACTGAAGCTTTCTTT
TRBV7-6,TRBD1,-,TRBJ2-1,CASSLVPGTGAHEQFF,TGTGCCAGCAGCTTAGTACCCGGGACAGGGGCCCATGAGCAGTTCTTC
TRBV9,-,few,TRBJ2-5,CASSVNHRGMETQYF,TGTGCCAGCAGCGTAAATCATCGCGGAATGGAGACCCAGTACTTC
TRBV3-1,-,-,TRBJ1-2,CASSHTPPNGYTF,TGTGCCAGCAGCCACACACCCCCTAATGGCTACACCTTC
TRBV12-3/TRBV12-4,-,many,TRBJ2-2,CASSSQITGELFF,TGTGCCAGCAGTTCACAGATCACCGGGGAGCTGTTTTTT
TRBV7-9,-,many,TRBJ2-6,CASSLEVGSPGANVLTF,TGTGCCAGCAGCTTAGAAGTGGGGAGCCCTGGGGCCAACGTCCTGACTTTC
TRBV29-1,-,many,TRBJ1-2,CSCFGGDQKTNYGYTF,TGCAGCTGCTTTGGGGGGGACCAGAAGACTAACTATGGCTACACCTTC
TRBV27,TRBD1,few,TRBJ2-1,CASSLFDRGSYNEQFF,TGTGCCAGCAGTTTATTCGACAGGGGATCCTACAATGAGCAGTTCTTC
TRBV20-1,-,many,TRBJ1-6,CSASYRIDSPLHF,TGCAGTGCTAGTTACAGGATAGATTCACCCCTCCACTTT
TRBV20-1,TRBD2,few,TRBJ2-3,CCARDRLALLPDTQYF,TGCTGTGCTAGAGATCGACTAGCGCTGCTACCAGATACGCAGTATTTT
TRBV7-7,TRBD1,many,TRBJ2-5,CASSLSTGRETQYF,TGTGCTAGCAGCTTATCGACAGGGAGAGAGACCCAGTACTTC
TRBV10-1,-,many,TRBJ2-2,CASGGRKNTGELFF,TGCGCCAGCGGTGGCAGGAAGAACACCGGGGAGCTGTTTTTT
TRBV7-2,TRBD1,many,TRBJ2-3,CASVRDSFPTDTQYF,TGTGCCAGCGTCAGGGACAGCTTTCCCACAGATACGCAGTATTTT
TRBV7-2,-,many,TRBJ1-3,CASSFGGFGNTIYF,TGTGCCAGCAGCTTTGGAGGCTTTGGAAACACCATATATTTT
TRBV18,-,-,TRBJ1-2,CASSPAKSTDRMGYTF,TGTGCCAGCTCACCGGCAAAGTCAACTGATAGAATGGGCTACACCTTC
TRBV27,TRBD1,many,TRBJ2-5,CASSWGTIGTGVETQYF,TGTGCCAGCAGTTGGGGCACCATCGGGACAGGCGTGGAGACCCAGTACTTC
TRBV6-2/TRBV6-3,-,-,TRBJ1-5,CASSPWSNQPQHF,TGTGCCAGCAGCCCGTGGAGCAATCAGCCCCAGCATTTT
TRBV20-1,-,many,TRBJ2-5,CSARDFRVRETQYF,TGCAGTGCTAGGGACTTCCGTGTAAGGGAGACCCAGTACTTC
TRBV29-1,-,many,TRBJ1-2,CSVDVELQSPYGYTF,TGCAGCGTTGATGTTGAACTTCAATCCCCCTATGGCTACACCTTC
TRBV5-1,-,many,TRBJ2-1,CASSTGQSSYNEQFF,TGCGCCAGCAGCACCGGACAGTCATCCTACAATGAGCAGTTCTTC
TRBV6-5,-,many,TRBJ1-5,CASSYSPGWQQPQHF,TGTGCCAGCAGTTACTCACCAGGGTGGCAACAGCCCCAGCATTTT
TRBV5-1,TRBD1,many,TRBJ1-6,CASSLWDRANSPLHF,TGCGCCAGCAGCTTGTGGGACAGGGCCAATTCACCCCTCCACTTT
TRBV9,-,-,TRBJ1-2,CASSAGKEYGYTF,TGTGCCAGCAGCGCCGGGAAAGAATATGGCTACACCTTC
TRBV10-3,-,few,TRBJ2-7,CAISDPRTINSYEQYF,TGTGCCATCAGTGATCCCAGGACCATAAACTCCTACGAGCAGTACTTC
TRBV10-3,-,many,TRBJ2-2,CAISESVNTGELFF,TGTGCCATCAGTGAGTCGGTTAACACCGGGGAGCTGTTTTTT
TRBV7-2,-,few,TRBJ2-1,CASSLALVRDTSNEQFF,TGTGCCAGCAGCTTAGCGCTGGTCAGGGACACGAGCAATGAGCAGTTCTTC
TRBV9,-,many,TRBJ2-3,CASSAQTPTVSTAQYF,TGTGCCAGCAGCGCACAGACCCCCACCGTATCCACTGCACAGTATTTT
TRBV4-2,-,few,TRBJ2-2,CASSPLLGAENTGELFF,TGTGCCAGCAGCCCCCTCCTTGGGGCGGAGAACACCGGGGAGCTGTTTTTT
TRBV12-3/TRBV12-4,-,many,TRBJ2-2,CASSSRGFTGELFF,TGTGCCAGCTCATCCCGGGGGTTCACCGGGGAGCTGTTTTTT
TRBV9,-,many,TRBJ2-3,CAGSAASDTQYF,TGTGCCGGAAGTGCTGCCTCAGATACGCAGTATTTT
TRBV5-1,TRBD2,many,TRBJ2-3,CASSGVRTSGSSQYF,TGCGCCAGCAGCGGAGTGAGGACTAGCGGGAGTTCCCAGTATTTT
TRBV10-3,-,many,TRBJ2-5,CAISEFKDGRKRPQYF,TGTGCCATCAGTGAGTTTAAGGACGGACGGAAGCGGCCCCAGTACTTC
TRBV4-2,-,many,TRBJ1-6,CASSQDEGGFSPLHF,TGTGCCAGCAGCCAAGACGAGGGGGGCTTTTCACCCCTCCACTTT
TRBV24-1,-,many,TRBJ1-5,CATSDYDSYQPQHF,TGTGCCACCAGTGACTACGACAGCTATCAGCCCCAGCATTTT
TRBV9,-,-,TRBJ1-1,CASTPSNMNTEAFF,TGTGCCAGCACCCCGAGCAACATGAACACTGAAGCTTTCTTT
TRBV20-1,-,many,TRBJ2-3,CSVTASGRRDTQYF,TGCAGCGTCACAGCCAGCGGGCGAAGAGATACGCAGTATTTT
TRBV6-5,TRBD1,many,TRBJ1-2,CASSYSGQGEVYTF,TGTGCCAGCAGTTACTCCGGACAGGGGGAAGTCTACACCTTC
TRBV3-1,-,few,TRBJ1-6,CASSQGQSYNSPLHF,TGTGCCAGCAGCCAAGGACAGTCTTATAATTCACCCCTCCACTTT
TRBV5-6,TRBD1,many,TRBJ2-2,CASSESWTGEDTGELFF,TGTGCCAGCAGCGAAAGTTGGACAGGGGAGGACACCGGGGAGCTGTTTTTT
TRBV4-2,TRBD2,few,TRBJ2-7,CASSRWVRFSGPYEQYF,TGTGCCAGCAGCCGCTGGGTGAGATTTAGCGGGCCCTACGAGCAGTACTTC
TRBV15,-,many,TRBJ2-1,CATSRVGRPNNEQFF,TGTGCCACCAGCAGAGTTGGCAGACCTAACAATGAGCAGTTCTTC
TRBV29-1,TRBD1,many,TRBJ2-6,CSVLGGTGVLAGANVLTF,TGCAGCGTTTTAGGGGGGACAGGGGTCCTAGCTGGGGCCAACGTCCTGACTTTC
TRBV6-5,TRBD2,many,TRBJ2-3,CASSSLAGGPDTQYF,TGTGCCAGCAGTTCACTAGCGGGGGGTCCAGATACGCAGTATTTT
TRBV10-3,TRBD2,many,TRBJ2-1,CAISTSAGKNEQFF,TGTGCCATCAGTACTAGCGCGGGGAAGAATGAGCAGTTCTTC